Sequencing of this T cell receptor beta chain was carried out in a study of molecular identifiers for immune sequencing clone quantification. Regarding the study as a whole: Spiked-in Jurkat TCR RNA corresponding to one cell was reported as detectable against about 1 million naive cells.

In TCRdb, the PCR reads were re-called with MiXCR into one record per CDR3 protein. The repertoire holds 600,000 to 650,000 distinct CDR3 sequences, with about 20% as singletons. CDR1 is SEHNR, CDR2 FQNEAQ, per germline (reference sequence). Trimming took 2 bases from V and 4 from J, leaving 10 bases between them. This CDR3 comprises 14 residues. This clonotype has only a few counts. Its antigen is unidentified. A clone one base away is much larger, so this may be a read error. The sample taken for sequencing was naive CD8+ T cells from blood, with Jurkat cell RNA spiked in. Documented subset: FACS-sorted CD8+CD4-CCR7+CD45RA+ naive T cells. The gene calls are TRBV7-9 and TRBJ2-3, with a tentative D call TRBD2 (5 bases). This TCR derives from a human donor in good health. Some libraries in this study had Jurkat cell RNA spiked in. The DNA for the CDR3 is TGTGCCAGCAGCTTATTGGGGAGTCCAGATACGCAGTATTTT. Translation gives CASSLLGSPDTQYF. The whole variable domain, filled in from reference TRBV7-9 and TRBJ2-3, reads DTGVSQNPRHKITKRGQNVTFRCDPISEHNRLYWYRQTLGQGPEFLTYFQNEAQLEKSRLLSDRFSAERPKGSFSTLEIQRTEQGDSAMYLCASSLLGSPDTQYFGPGTRLTVL.